This entry lists 21 T cell receptor beta chains sequenced from one sample in a study of CD4 T cells in relation to SARS-CoV-2 and coronaviruses. Measured with immunoSEQ multiplex PCR; TCRdb has only the in-frame clones, and not every one. The sample yields under 25,000 clones, 60% to 85% seen once. No antigen has been identified for these receptors. Before the COVID-19 pandemic, during about 2011-2019, CD4+ T cells were taken from unexposed donors. Isolation of CD4+ T cells took place after about 9 days in culture. Sequencing input: CD4+ T cells from PBMCs, cultured in vitro. All receptors come from a human donor in good health.

The chain employs TRBV2 and TRBJ1-3; D gene ambiguous. Germline CDR1 SNHLY, CDR2 FYNNEI. The CDR3 consists of 14 residues. Trimming removed 4 bases at V and 2 bases at J, with 9 bases between. The CDR3 nucleotides read TGTGCCAGCAGTGGAACGATGGCTGGAAACACCATATATTTT. Its translation is CASSGTMAGNTIYF.

Sample share makes this clone large. The V gene is TRBV18, the J gene TRBJ2-3; unclear D gene. V was clipped by 5 bases and J by 2 bases, with 5 bases between them. Germline loops: CDR1 KGHSH, CDR2 LQKENI. This CDR3 contains 12 residues. CDR3: CASSTYTDTQYF. The CDR3 nucleotides read TGTGCCAGCTCAACCTACACAGATACGCAGTATTTT.

The CDR3 here is CASSPSTGEETQYF. Written as DNA, the CDR3 is TGTGCCAGCTCACCCTCGACCGGCGAAGAGACCCAGTACTTC. The rearrangement joins TRBV18 to TRBJ2-5, with unresolved D. CDR1 is KGHSH and CDR2 is LQKENI in the germline V gene. The V end lost 3 bases, the J end lost 3 bases, and 11 bases lay between the germline ends. This CDR3 is built from 14 residues.

The rearrangement links TRBV6-1 to TRBJ2-3, with a possible D match to TRBD2 (5 bases). The CDR3 covers 15 residues. The germline CDR1 and CDR2 sequences are MNHNS and SASEGT. The V and J ends lost 2 bases and 1 base respectively, with 10 bases between them. The CDR3 is CASSERSGRTDTQYF. CDR3 DNA sequence: TGTGCCAGCAGTGAACGGAGCGGCCGCACAGATACGCAGTATTTT.

The rearrangement joins TRBV7-6 to TRBJ2-6; D ambiguous. V lost 5 bases and J 1 base, leaving 12 bases between the germline ends. Germline V gene lookup returns CDR1 SGHVS and CDR2 FNYEAQ. This CDR3 region has 16 residues. The CDR3 nucleotides are TGTGCCAGCAGCCCTCTATTACCTTCTGGGGCCAACGTCCTGACTTTC. The encoded protein is CASSPLLPSGANVLTF.

This clone turned up a few times. This chain uses TRBV5-1 with TRBJ1-1; D gene ambiguous. CDR1 SGHRS and CDR2 YFSETQ come from the germline V gene. The V end was cut by 4 bases, the J end by 1 base, with 5 bases between. The CDR3 is made up of 12 amino acids. Here the CDR3 reads CASSTSNTEAFF. As DNA, the CDR3 is TGCGCCAGCAGCACTTCGAACACTGAAGCTTTCTTT.

The CDR3 sequence is CASWGGSPLHF. For the CDR3, the DNA is TGTGCCAGCTGGGGGGGATCACCCCTCCACTTT. The J gene is TRBJ1-6, the V gene TRBV6-6; D may be TRBD1 (5 bases). CDR3 length: 11 amino acids. Trimming left V 8 bases short and J 10 bases short, with 9 bases between. Germline V gene lookup returns CDR1 MNHNY and CDR2 SVGAGI (reference sequence).

This sequence joins TRBV28 and TRBJ1-4; no firm D call. In germline, CDR1 is MDHEN, CDR2 SYDVKM. V was pared by 3 bases and J by 0 bases, with 5 bases between. This CDR3 is 14 amino acids long. CDR3 loop: CASSFRATNEKLFF. As DNA, the CDR3 is TGTGCCAGCAGTTTCCGAGCAACTAATGAAAAACTGTTTTTT.

The V call is TRBV2, the J call TRBJ1-5, with TRBD1 as a possible D gene (6 bases). Looked up from germline, CDR1 is SNHLY and CDR2 is FYNNEI. The CDR3 sequence is 14 residues long. Trimming pared 5 bases from V and 6 bases from J, leaving 14 bases between. The CDR3 bases are TGTGCCAGCAGTTCGACGGAGGGGGGTCAGCCCCAGCATTTT. Translated, it gives CASSSTEGGQPQHF.

This clone was observed a few times. The CDR3 nucleotides read TGTGCCAGCAGCCAAGATCTTTATGGGCTAGCGGGAGCAAAGGGCGAGCAGTACTTC. Translation: CASSQDLYGLAGAKGEQYF. V usage is TRBV4-2 and J usage is TRBJ2-7; 10 nucleotides align to TRBD2. Germline V gene lookup returns CDR1 LGHNA and CDR2 YNFKEQ. Trimming took 0 bases from V and 6 from J; bases not matched to a gene: 17. CDR3 length equals 19 residues.

In DNA, the CDR3 is TGTGCCAGCACGGTCTTGGCTGGGGCCAACGTCCTGACTTTC. It is translated as CASTVLAGANVLTF. The rearrangement links TRBV19 to TRBJ2-6; D uncertain. The germline V gene has CDR1 LNHDA and CDR2 SQIVND (reference sequence). This CDR3 region has 14 residues. V shed 9 bases and J shed 2 bases, with 11 bases lying between them.

This clone was seen a single time. This rearrangement joins TRBV29-1 to TRBJ1-2; the match to TRBD1 covers 11 bases. CDR1 is SQVTM and CDR2 is ANQGSEA in the germline V gene. This CDR3 has 15 amino acids. The V gene end was trimmed by 0 bases and the J gene end by 8 bases; junction bases not matched to a gene: 8. The CDR3: CSVEDPRTGGYGYTF. The CDR3 bases are TGCAGCGTTGAAGACCCCCGGACAGGGGGCTACGGCTACACCTTC.

This chain links TRBV6-1 with TRBJ2-3; D ambiguous. V lost 3 bases to trimming and J lost 0 bases, with 7 bases between them. Germline V gene data show CDR1 as MNHNS and CDR2 as SASEGT. The CDR3 is 14 amino acids. CDR3: CASSDRFSTDTQYF. The CDR3, as DNA: TGTGCCAGCAGTGACAGATTTAGCACAGATACGCAGTATTTT.

The rearrangement joins TRBV7-9 to TRBJ2-7, with 9 bases matching TRBD2. V dropped 4 bases and J dropped 4; count of bases not matched to a gene: 8. This CDR3 is 15 amino acids long. The germline V gene encodes CDR1 SEHNR and CDR2 FQNEAQ (reference sequence). The CDR3 protein is CASSSEGSGSYEQYF. CDR3 coding DNA: TGTGCCAGCAGCTCAGAGGGTAGCGGGAGTTACGAGCAGTACTTC.

The CDR3 DNA reads as TGTGCCATCACCCAAGGGACAGATTACCTCCTCGAGCAGTACTTC. Amino acids: CAITQGTDYLLEQYF. The chain couples TRBV10-3 to TRBJ2-7, with 7 bases fitting TRBD1. The germline V gene has CDR1 ENHRY and CDR2 SYGVKD. The CDR3 is 15 residues long. The V segment lost 7 bases and the J segment 6 bases; nucleotides outside the gene matches: 15.

This clone was detected only once. This chain connects TRBV4-2 to TRBJ2-6; no firm D call. CDR3 size: 17 residues. In germline, CDR1 is LGHNA, CDR2 YNFKEQ. V was trimmed by 0 bases and J by 2 bases, leaving 11 bases between them. CDR3 sequence (DNA): TGTGCCAGCAGCCAAGAGACCCGGGTTACTGGGGCCAACGTCCTGACTTTC. It translates to CASSQETRVTGANVLTF.

The genes are TRBV28 and TRBJ2-5, with D unresolved. Trimming took 5 bases from V and 5 from J, leaving 12 bases between them. Germline CDR1 reads MDHEN; CDR2 reads SYDVKM. The CDR3 is 13 residues long. CDR3 DNA: TGTGCCAGCAGTCCCCCGGCTGTTGAGACCCAGTACTTC. Translation gives CASSPPAVETQYF.

The chain is built from TRBV5-4 and TRBJ2-5; TRBD1 might be the D (6 bases). Germline V gives CDR1 SGHNT, CDR2 YYREEE (reference sequence). This CDR3 has 14 amino acids. Trimming stripped 3 bases from V and 6 bases from J, with 15 bases between. Here the CDR3 reads CASSSADRGQTQYF. Written as DNA, the CDR3 is TGTGCCAGCAGCTCCGCGGACAGAGGCCAGACCCAGTACTTC. The full variable domain, completed using reference TRBV5-4 and TRBJ2-5, is ETGVTQSPTHLIKTRGQQVTLRCSSQSGHNTVSWYQQALGQGPQFIFQYYREEENGRGNFPPRFSGLQFPNYSSELNVNALELDDSALYLCASSSADRGQTQYFGPGTRLLVL.

Only a few counts were recorded for this clone. The CDR3 coding sequence is TGTGCCAGCAGCCAGGGGGCGGGACCCCCCTACAATGAGCAGTTCTTC. Its translation is CASSQGAGPPYNEQFF. The chain links TRBV4-2 to TRBJ2-1; D possibly matches TRBD1 or TRBD2 (6 bases each). Germline CDR1 reads LGHNA; CDR2 reads YNFKEQ. CDR3 length: 16 residues. Between the trimmed V and J ends, which lost 3 bases and 2 bases, there was a span of 14 bases.

This chain connects TRBV21-1 to TRBJ2-4; TRBD2 is the table's D call, not checked against the DNA. TRBV21-1 is termed a pseudogene. The CDR3 loop spans 17 amino acids. The chain's CDR3 is CASSKEDSGYHKNIQYF. CDR3 DNA sequence: TGTGCCAGCAGCAAAGAGGATAGCGGATACCACAAAAACATTCAGTACTTC.

The chain uses TRBV6-5 and TRBJ2-2, with D perhaps matching TRBD1 or TRBD2 (5 bases each). This CDR3 is 14 amino acids long. Trimming pared 6 bases from V and 8 bases from J, leaving 16 bases between. Germline V gene data show CDR1 as MNHEY and CDR2 as SVGAGI. The CDR3 here is CASSPNVWGGELFF. DNA for the CDR3: TGTGCCAGCAGCCCCAACGTGTGGGGGGGGGAGCTGTTTTTT.